This note documents a single T cell receptor (beta chain) sequence. Its target is unknown. This entry comes from a study of chemoradiotherapy in HPV16-positive cancers. Overall study context: Functional T-cell assays on a couple of HPV16-positive patients' cells defined candidate HPV-specific clones and common TCR motifs. Notes on the study in general: Functional assays defining HPV-specific T cells used only a couple of HPV16-positive patients. For HPV16-positive patients, expanding HPV-responsive T cells associated with longer recurrence-free survival.

Repeated repertoire sampling spanned the course of chemoradiotherapy. TCRdb keeps only in-frame clones here, not all; method: immunoSEQ multiplex PCR. Among about 21,000 clones, 87% were seen once, and the ten largest hold 2% to 2.5%. Trimming at V came to 1 base and at J to 2 bases, leaving 1 base not matched to a gene. The CDR3 contains 15 residues. Germline V gene data show CDR1 as SGHTA and CDR2 as FQGNSA. The clonotype was recovered from a human donor with HPV-associated anogenital cancer. This chain joins TRBV7-2 and TRBJ2-3; TRBD2 aligns across 9 bases. The specimen was blood, collected from a patient who underwent chemoradiotherapy. The chain's CDR3 is CASSLERGVTDTQYF. CDR3 coding DNA: TGTGCCAGCAGCTTAGAGCGGGGGGTCACAGATACGCAGTATTTT.